This T cell receptor (beta chain) was sequenced in a study of vaccination and CD4 T cells after COVID-19. The Oncomine TCR Beta short-read assay was applied to DNA of cultured CD4+ T cells. One entry per CDR3 protein results from TCRdb running MiXCR on the PCR reads. The sample holds more than 15,000 distinct CDR3 sequences; less than 75% are singletons and the top ten take more than 15%. Notes on this clonotype: Its antigen remains unidentified.

Germline lookup yields CDR1 LNHNV and CDR2 YYDKDF (reference sequence). The V gene lost 3 bases and the J gene lost 5 bases, with 12 bases spanning the gap. The CDR3 contains 14 residues. The treatment: roughly nine-day PBMC culture with coronavirus spike peptide pools or control peptides (ViraFEST assay). The sequence was collected from a human donor who had recovered from COVID-19. The chain is built from TRBV15 and TRBJ2-3; D not certain. Sequencing used CD4+ T cells from blood, cultured in vitro. The CDR3 here is CATSSRGLKDTQYF. In nucleotides, the CDR3 is TGTGCCACCAGCAGTCGAGGATTAAAAGATACGCAGTATTTT.